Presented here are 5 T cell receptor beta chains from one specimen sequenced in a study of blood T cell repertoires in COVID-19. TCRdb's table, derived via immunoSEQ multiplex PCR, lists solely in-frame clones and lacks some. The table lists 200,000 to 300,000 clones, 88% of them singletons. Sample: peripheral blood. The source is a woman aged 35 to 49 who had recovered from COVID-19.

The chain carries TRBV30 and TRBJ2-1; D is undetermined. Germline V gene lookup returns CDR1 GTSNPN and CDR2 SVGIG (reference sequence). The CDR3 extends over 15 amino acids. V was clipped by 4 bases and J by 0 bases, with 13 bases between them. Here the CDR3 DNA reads TGTGCCTGGACCCGTTCGAGGAGCTCCTACAATGAGCAGTTCTTC. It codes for CAWTRSRSSYNEQFF.

For the CDR3, the DNA is TGTGCCAGCAGTTTTGCGGGAGGGGTCGGTGAGCAGTTCTTC. Its translation: CASSFAGGVGEQFF. The chain has TRBV27 and TRBJ2-1; TRBD2 agrees at 9 bases. From germline, CDR1 is MNHEY and CDR2 SMNVEV (reference sequence). The CDR3 totals 14 residues. V gave up 3 bases and J gave up 9 bases; unmatched junction bases: 6.

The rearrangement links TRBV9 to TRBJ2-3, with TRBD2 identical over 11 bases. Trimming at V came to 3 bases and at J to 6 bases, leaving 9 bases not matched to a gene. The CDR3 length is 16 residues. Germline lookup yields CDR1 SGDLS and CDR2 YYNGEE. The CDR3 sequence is CASSGGTSGTRDTQYF. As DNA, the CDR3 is TGTGCCAGCAGCGGAGGGACTAGCGGTACTAGGGATACGCAGTATTTT.

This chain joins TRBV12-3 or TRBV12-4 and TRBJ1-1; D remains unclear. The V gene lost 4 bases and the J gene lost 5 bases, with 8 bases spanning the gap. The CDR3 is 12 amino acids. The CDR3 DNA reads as TGTGCCAGCAGTTCAGGTGGGACTGAAGCTTTCTTT. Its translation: CASSSGGTEAFF.

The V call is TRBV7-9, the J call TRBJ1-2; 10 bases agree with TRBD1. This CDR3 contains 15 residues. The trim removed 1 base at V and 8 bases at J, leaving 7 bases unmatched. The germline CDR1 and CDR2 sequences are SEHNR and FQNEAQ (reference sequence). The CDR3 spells CASSLDGDRGPGYTF. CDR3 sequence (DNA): TGTGCCAGCAGCTTAGACGGGGACAGGGGCCCGGGCTACACCTTC.